This TCR beta chain stems from a study of CD8+ T cells in alopecia areata. Points from the study as a whole: Although TCR sharing was seen in mice, sharing across patients was less clear, possibly for HLA-related reasons. Normal skin contains resident alphabeta T cells, and these are also sequenced in scalp samples.

After isolation, RNA underwent reverse transcription to generate cDNA as the sequencing template. Clones were read by immunoSEQ multiplex PCR, and TCRdb kept only the in-frame ones, dropping some. This sample has approximately 99,000 clones, with approximately 59% found just once. The CDR3 length is 17 residues. Trimming cost V 3 bases and J 0 bases; bases outside gene matches: 8. Germline V gives CDR1 SGDLS, CDR2 YYNGEE. It was from PBMCs that CD4+ and CD8+ T cells were sorted. With respect to this clone: The antigen remains undetermined.

The chain couples TRBV9 to TRBJ2-3, with TRBD2 identical over 9 bases. Sequenced material: CD8+ T cells sorted from blood. This sequence was found in a human donor in good health. The CDR3 DNA follows: TGTGCCAGCAGCGGGATGGCGGGGGGGCGAAGCACAGATACGCAGTATTTT. This encodes CASSGMAGGRSTDTQYF.